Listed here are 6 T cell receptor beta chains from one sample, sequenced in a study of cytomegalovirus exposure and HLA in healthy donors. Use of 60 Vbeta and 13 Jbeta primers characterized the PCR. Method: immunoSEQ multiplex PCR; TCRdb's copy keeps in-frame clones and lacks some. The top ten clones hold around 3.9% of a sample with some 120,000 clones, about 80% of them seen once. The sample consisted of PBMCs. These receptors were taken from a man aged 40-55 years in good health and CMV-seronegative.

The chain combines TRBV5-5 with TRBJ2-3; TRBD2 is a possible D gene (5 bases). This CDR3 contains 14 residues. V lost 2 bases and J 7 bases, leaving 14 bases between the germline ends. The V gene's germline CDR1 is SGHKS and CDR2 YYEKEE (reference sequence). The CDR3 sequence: CASSFPREANTQYF. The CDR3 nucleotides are TGTGCCAGCAGCTTTCCCCGGGAAGCCAATACGCAGTATTTT.

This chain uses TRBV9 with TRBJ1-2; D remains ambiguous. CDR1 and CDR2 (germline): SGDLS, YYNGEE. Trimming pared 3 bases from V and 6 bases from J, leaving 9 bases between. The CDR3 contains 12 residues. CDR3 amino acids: CASSDSRHGYTF. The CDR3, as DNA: TGTGCCAGCAGCGACAGCCGACATGGCTACACCTTC. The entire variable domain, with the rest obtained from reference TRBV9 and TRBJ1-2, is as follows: DSGVTQTPKHLITATGQRVTLRCSPRSGDLSVYWYQQSLDQGLQFLIQYYNGEERAKGNILERFSAQQFPDLHSELNLSSLELGDSALYFCASSDSRHGYTFGSGTRLTVV.

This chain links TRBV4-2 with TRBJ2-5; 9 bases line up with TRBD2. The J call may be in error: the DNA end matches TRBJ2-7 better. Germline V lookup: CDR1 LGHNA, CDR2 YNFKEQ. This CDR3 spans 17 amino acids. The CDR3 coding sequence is TGTGCCAGCAGCCAAGGGGGCGGTGGCGGGGGGGGATACGAGCAGTACTTC. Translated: CASSQGGGGGGGYEQYF.

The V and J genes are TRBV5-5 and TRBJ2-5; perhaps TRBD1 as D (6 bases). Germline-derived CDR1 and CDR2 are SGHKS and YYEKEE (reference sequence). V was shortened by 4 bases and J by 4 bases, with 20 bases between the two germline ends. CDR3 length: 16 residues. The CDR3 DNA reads TGTGCCAGCAGCCCATACCCACAGGGATCGGGAGAGACCCAGTACTTC. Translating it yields CASSPYPQGSGETQYF.

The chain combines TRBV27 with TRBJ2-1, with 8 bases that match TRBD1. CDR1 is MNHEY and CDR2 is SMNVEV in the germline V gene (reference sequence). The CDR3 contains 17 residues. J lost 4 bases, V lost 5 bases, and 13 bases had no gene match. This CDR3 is CASSPQRPGTGYNEQFF. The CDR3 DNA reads TGTGCCAGCAGTCCTCAACGTCCTGGGACAGGATACAATGAGCAGTTCTTC.

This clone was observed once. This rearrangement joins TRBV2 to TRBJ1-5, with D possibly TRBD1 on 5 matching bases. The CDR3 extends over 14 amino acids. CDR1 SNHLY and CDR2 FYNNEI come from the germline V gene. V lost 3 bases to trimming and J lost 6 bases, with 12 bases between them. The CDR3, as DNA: TGTGCCAGCAGTGACAGGGTAAGGAGTCAGCCCCAGCATTTT. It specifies CASSDRVRSQPQHF.